This T cell receptor (beta chain) appears in the sequencing data of a study of blood T cell repertoires in COVID-19. Sequencing was performed with immunoSEQ multiplex PCR; in TCRdb, only in-frame clones are kept and a portion is missing. The repertoire holds 250,000 to 350,000 clones, with 86% as singletons. This clone was found once. While infection was still active, Seattle patients were enrolled and then followed longitudinally. J lost 2 bases, V lost 1 base, and 3 bases had no gene match. The V gene's germline CDR1 is SEHNR and CDR2 FQNEAQ (reference sequence). The CDR3 has 15 amino acids. The receptor comes from a woman between 65 and 79 years old with COVID-19, enrolled during active disease. Sequencing was performed on peripheral blood. The chain has TRBV7-9 and TRBJ2-7; TRBD1 matches 9 bases. In DNA, the CDR3 is TGTGCCAGCAGCTTAGACAGGGGGCGCACCTACGAGCAGTACTTC. This sequence encodes CASSLDRGRTYEQYF. The variable domain in full, with the rest retrieved from reference TRBV7-9 and TRBJ2-7, is DTGVSQNPRHKITKRGQNVTFRCDPISEHNRLYWYRQTLGQGPEFLTYFQNEAQLEKSRLLSDRFSAERPKGSFSTLEIQRTEQGDSAMYLCASSLDRGRTYEQYFGPGTRLTVT.